The 9 T cell receptor beta chains given below trace back to one sample, sequenced in a study of T cell responses to AZD1222 COVID-19 vaccine. Repertoires were generated with immunoSEQ multiplex PCR, while TCRdb's copy carries only in-frame clones and drops some. The table has about 130,000 clones, approximately 93% seen once. The input for sequencing was peripheral blood, taken on day 0 of AZD1222 vaccination. The receptors were sampled from an adult in good health.

The CDR3 sequence: CASSFPGTSGREQYF. CDR3 coding DNA: TGCGCCAGCAGCTTCCCCGGGACCTCGGGGCGGGAGCAGTACTTC. The V gene is TRBV5-1, the J gene TRBJ2-7; TRBD1 or TRBD2 may be the D gene (5 bases each). The V gene lost 2 bases and the J gene lost 7 bases, with 19 bases spanning the gap. From germline, CDR1 is SGHRS and CDR2 YFSETQ. The length of the CDR3 is 15 residues.

This chain connects TRBV6-1 to TRBJ1-5; perhaps TRBD1 as D (5 bases). The CDR3 spans 14 residues. V lost 2 bases and J lost 3, with 8 bases in between. CDR1 is MNHNS and CDR2 is SASEGT in the germline V gene. As DNA, the CDR3 is TGTGCCAGCAGTGAATCAGGGTCCAATCAGCCCCAGCATTTT. It yields the protein CASSESGSNQPQHF.

J is TRBJ2-1 and V is TRBV6-5, with 12 bases matching TRBD2. V lost 4 bases, J lost 3 bases, and 4 bases stayed unmatched. CDR1 is MNHEY and CDR2 is SVGAGI in the germline V gene. The CDR3 length is 16 residues. The CDR3 sequence is CASSSVTSGSYNEQFF. For the CDR3, the DNA is TGTGCCAGCAGTTCTGTGACTAGCGGGAGCTACAATGAGCAGTTCTTC.

The chain's CDR3 is CASSREGQATSGYTF. The CDR3 DNA follows: TGTGCCAGCAGTCGGGAGGGACAGGCGACCTCTGGCTACACCTTC. J is TRBJ1-2 and V is TRBV6-4, with 8 bases lining up with TRBD1. This CDR3 contains 15 residues. Germline values: CDR1 MRHNA, CDR2 SNTAGT. V dropped 5 bases and J dropped 7; count of bases not matched to a gene: 12.

The rearrangement links TRBV7-9 to TRBJ1-4; 8 positions match TRBD1. CDR1 and CDR2 (germline): SEHNR, FQNEAQ (reference sequence). This CDR3 has 15 amino acids. Losses at the gene ends were 5 bases for V and 8 bases for J; bases not matched to a gene: 10. CDR3 DNA: TGTGCCAGCAGCCCCCTGACAGGGGCGGGGGAAAAACTGTTTTTT. This sequence encodes CASSPLTGAGEKLFF.

This chain joins TRBV4-1 and TRBJ1-1, with D perhaps matching TRBD1 (5 bases). The V gene's germline CDR1 is MGHRA and CDR2 YSYEKL. There are 18 residues in the CDR3. Between the trimmed V and J ends, which lost 0 bases and 5 bases, there was a span of 22 bases. CDR3 DNA sequence: TGCGCCAGCAGCCAAGAGGAGGGGTTAGGGGCGTGGAGGACTGAAGCTTTCTTT. It specifies CASSQEEGLGAWRTEAFF.

The chain employs TRBV19 and TRBJ1-5, with D uncertain. CDR3 size: 14 residues. CDR1 and CDR2 (germline): LNHDA, SQIVND (reference sequence). Between the trimmed V and J ends, which lost 10 bases and 2 bases, there was a span of 15 bases. This CDR3 is CATRDPWGNQPQHF. The DNA for the CDR3 is TGTGCCACCCGGGATCCATGGGGCAATCAGCCCCAGCATTTT. Variable domain in full (rest from reference TRBV19 and TRBJ1-5): DGGITQSPKYLFRKEGQNVTLSCEQNLNHDAMYWYRQDPGQGLRLIYYSQIVNDFQKGDIAEGYSVSREKKESFPLTVTSAQKNPTAFYLCATRDPWGNQPQHFGDGTRLSIL.

The DNA for the CDR3 is TGTGCCAGCAGCGTACTGGACACCGGGGAGCTGTTTTTT. Protein sequence: CASSVLDTGELFF. The rearrangement joins TRBV9 to TRBJ2-2; D uncertain. This CDR3 is built from 13 residues. The V gene's germline CDR1 is SGDLS and CDR2 YYNGEE. Trimming stripped 1 base from V and 3 bases from J, with 4 bases between.

The genes are TRBV7-9 and TRBJ2-1, with D unresolved. CDR3 length: 11 amino acids. Trimming cost V 2 bases and J 9 bases, with 5 bases left between them. Germline values: CDR1 SEHNR, CDR2 FQNEAQ (reference sequence). The CDR3 nucleotides are TGTGCCAGCAGCTTAAGTCTTGAGCAGTTCTTC. Encoded protein: CASSLSLEQFF.